These 15 T cell receptor beta chains share one sample of origin, sequenced in a study of control samples from healthy donors and cancer patients. Only in-frame clones appear in the TCRdb table, and some are missing; sequencing was by immunoSEQ multiplex PCR. In the table there are over 150,000 clones, 85% to 90% of which are singletons. Sequencing was carried out using blood. The receptors were sampled from a woman between 45 and 60 years old in good health.

V gene TRBV14 combines with J gene TRBJ1-2; D remains unclear. CDR3 length: 15 amino acids. V was cut by 1 base and J by 7 bases, with 16 bases left in between. From germline, CDR1 is SGHDN and CDR2 FVKESK. CDR3 amino acids: CASSQAQPRLGGYTF. CDR3 coding DNA: TGTGCCAGCAGCCAAGCTCAACCGCGCCTGGGTGGCTACACCTTC.

This clone appeared once. The V gene is TRBV19, the J gene TRBJ2-3; no clear D gene. Germline V gene data show CDR1 as LNHDA and CDR2 as SQIVND (reference sequence). The germline V and J ends were trimmed by 6 bases and 1 base, with 23 bases remaining between them. This CDR3 contains 18 residues. In nucleotides, the CDR3 is TGTGCCAGTAGGCCACCCTCCGGGCGTACCCCTGGCACAGATACGCAGTATTTT. This gives the protein CASRPPSGRTPGTDTQYF.

This clone was detected once. The chain has TRBV6-5 and TRBJ1-3; D perhaps matches TRBD1 (5 bases). Germline V gene data show CDR1 as MNHEY and CDR2 as SVGAGI. V was clipped by 0 bases and J by 0 bases, with 9 bases between them. This CDR3 has 16 amino acids. In DNA form, the CDR3 reads TGTGCCAGCAGTTACTCGGACGGACACTCTGGAAACACCATATATTTT. As protein: CASSYSDGHSGNTIYF.

This clone was detected a few times. This chain connects TRBV7-3 to TRBJ2-7, with 7 bases that match TRBD2. With V trimmed by 3 bases and J by 7 bases, 6 bases remained unmatched. The CDR3 runs to 13 residues. CDR1 is SGHTA, CDR2 FQGTGA, per germline. In nucleotides, the CDR3 is TGTGCCAGCAGCTTCTTCAGGGAGGGGGAGCAGTACTTC. It specifies CASSFFREGEQYF.

The chain combines TRBV7-9 with TRBJ2-3; D remains ambiguous. Trimming took 5 bases from V and 4 from J, leaving 10 bases between them. From germline, CDR1 is SEHNR and CDR2 FQNEAQ (reference sequence). The CDR3 spans 13 residues. Written as DNA, the CDR3 is TGTGCCAGCAGCCAGACGGTCGCAGATACGCAGTATTTT. Translated: CASSQTVADTQYF.

The chain combines TRBV24-1 with TRBJ1-1; 7 nucleotides agree with TRBD1. The V gene end was trimmed by 9 bases and the J gene end by 3 bases; junction bases not matched to a gene: 6. The CDR3 contains 13 residues. Germline CDR1 reads KGHDR; CDR2 reads SFDVKD. Written as DNA, the CDR3 is TGTGCCACCCTTGGACAGGACCACACTGAAGCTTTCTTT. It codes for CATLGQDHTEAFF.

This sequence joins TRBV10-1 and TRBJ2-7; the D gene is possibly TRBD2 (6 bases). V was shortened by 9 bases and J by 7 bases, with 13 bases between the two germline ends. Germline V lookup: CDR1 WNHNN, CDR2 SYGVQD (reference sequence). CDR3 size: 11 residues. The CDR3 DNA reads TGCGCCAGGACGAAGGAGGGGGAGCAGTACTTC. It specifies CARTKEGEQYF.

The V call is TRBV9, the J call TRBJ2-3; D remains ambiguous. Trimming removed 0 bases from V and 4 bases from J, with 12 bases in between. Germline CDR1 SGDLS, CDR2 YYNGEE. The CDR3 is 15 amino acids. The DNA for the CDR3 is TGTGCCAGCAGCGTAGAACTCCCGCCCGCAGATACGCAGTATTTT. Translation gives CASSVELPPADTQYF.

This clone was counted ten times or more. The chain has TRBV9 and TRBJ1-2; TRBD1 is a possible D gene (6 bases). The V end was cut by 3 bases, the J end by 4 bases, with 16 bases between. The CDR3 totals 15 residues. From germline, CDR1 is SGDLS and CDR2 YYNGEE. For the CDR3, the DNA is TGTGCCAGCAGCGGAGCACAGGGCTTAGGCTATGGCTACACCTTC. It translates to CASSGAQGLGYGYTF.

This clone has a handful of counts. The CDR3 here is CASSDTGTSGEKLFF. CDR3 DNA: TGTGCCAGCAGCGATACTGGGACGAGTGGGGAAAAACTGTTTTTT. The chain recombines TRBV25-1 with TRBJ1-4; the D gene is possibly TRBD1 (5 bases). Trimming took 6 bases from V and 8 from J, leaving 19 bases between them. The CDR3 loop spans 15 amino acids. Germline V gene data show CDR1 as MGHDK and CDR2 as SYGVNS.

The chain joins TRBV5-6 to TRBJ1-5; 9 bases are a match to TRBD1. Per the germline V gene, CDR1 is SGHDT and CDR2 is YYEEEE. This CDR3 is built from 14 residues. The ends lost 2 bases at V and 8 bases at J; junction bases unmatched: 5. CDR3 amino acids: CASSLGTGLKPQHF. DNA of the CDR3: TGTGCCAGCAGCTTAGGGACAGGGTTGAAGCCCCAGCATTTT.

This clone was counted once. An end of the junction does not agree with germline; a read error may underlie this. This rearrangement joins TRBV6-5 to TRBJ1-2; TRBD1 is a possible D gene (5 bases). The CDR3 totals 14 residues. Germline V gene lookup returns CDR1 MNHEY and CDR2 SVGAGI. The CDR3: CASSYSRGRYVYTF. The DNA of the CDR3 is TGTGCCAGCAGTTACTCTCGGGGCCGATATGTCTACACCTTC.

V and J are TRBV7-3 and TRBJ2-3; the D gene is possibly TRBD1 (5 bases). With 5 bases removed from V and 6 bases from J, the gap between germline ends came to 12 bases. This CDR3 region has 13 residues. CDR1 and CDR2 from the germline V gene are SGHTA and FQGTGA. The CDR3 protein is CASSQTKGDTQYF. Written as DNA, the CDR3 is TGTGCCAGCAGCCAGACAAAGGGGGATACGCAGTATTTT. The whole variable domain, remainder taken from reference TRBV7-3 and TRBJ2-3, is GAGVSQTPSNKVTEKGKYVELRCDPISGHTALYWYRQSLGQGPEFLIYFQGTGAADDSGLPNDRFFAVRPEGSVSTLKIQRTERGDSAVYLCASSQTKGDTQYFGPGTRLTVL.

The chain combines TRBV6-4 with TRBJ1-4; no firm D call. The ends were cut back, 5 bases at V and 7 bases at J, with 11 bases in the middle. From germline, CDR1 is MRHNA and CDR2 SNTAGT. This CDR3 is built from 13 residues. CDR3 sequence reads: CASSKSSREKLFF. The CDR3 bases are TGTGCCAGCAGTAAAAGCTCGCGTGAAAAACTGTTTTTT.

The chain joins TRBV19 to TRBJ1-6; D not certain. This CDR3 is built from 15 residues. V was pared by 3 bases and J by 3 bases, with 9 bases between. Germline-derived CDR1 and CDR2 are LNHDA and SQIVND (reference sequence). This chain's CDR3 is CASSMTGIYNSPLHF. CDR3 DNA: TGTGCCAGTAGTATGACCGGGATCTATAATTCACCCCTCCACTTT.